A selection of T cell receptor beta chains follows, all from one sample in a study of Graves' ophthalmopathy and Graves' hyperthyroidism. TCRdb reanalysed the multiplex PCR reads using MiXCR and keeps one entry per CDR3 protein. The sample comprises under 200,000 distinct CDR3 sequences, over 35% of which are singletons, and 5.8% rests with the top ten. The sample taken for sequencing was peripheral blood. These receptors came from a woman between 35 and 50 years old with Graves' ophthalmopathy. Each CDR3 is given with its conserved first and last residue. Each record gives: CDR3 length, D gene, clone size, J gene, V gene, CDR3 DNA, CDR3 protein. The D gene is left open where the match is weak. Clone size is shown for a subset of rows, as once, few, many or a class of expanded clone.

len: 14; d_gene: TRBD1; abundance: many; j_gene: TRBJ1-5; v_gene: TRBV19; CDR3nt: TGTGCCAGTAGTTCGACAGGGGGCAATCAGCCCCAGCATTTT; CDR3aa: CASSSTGGNQPQHF
len: 15; d_gene: NA; abundance: many; j_gene: TRBJ1-1; v_gene: TRBV5-1; CDR3nt: TGCGCCAGCAGCTTGGATGGTAGGTCGAACACTGAAGCTTTCTTT; CDR3aa: CASSLDGRSNTEAFF
len: 13; d_gene: NA; abundance: NA; j_gene: TRBJ1-1; v_gene: TRBV6-1; CDR3nt: TGTGCCAGCAGACAGGAGTTGATCACTGAAGCTTTCTTT; CDR3aa: CASRQELITEAFF
len: 17; d_gene: TRBD2; abundance: NA; j_gene: TRBJ2-5; v_gene: TRBV6-1; CDR3nt: TGTGCCAGCAGTGAAGCGCTCGCGGGAGGGCCTTCGGTGACCCAGTACTTC; CDR3aa: CASSEALAGGPSVTQYF
len: 17; d_gene: NA; abundance: many; j_gene: TRBJ1-5; v_gene: TRBV10-3; CDR3nt: TGTGCCATCAGTGACGGAGGGAAAGGGGGACATAATCAGCCCCAGCATTTT; CDR3aa: CAISDGGKGGHNQPQHF
len: 15; d_gene: NA; abundance: many; j_gene: TRBJ2-5; v_gene: TRBV7-2; CDR3nt: TGTGCCAGCAGCTCCCCCCCCCGCGTGTTGGAGACCCAGTACTTC; CDR3aa: CASSSPPRVLETQYF
len: 15; d_gene: TRBD1; abundance: many; j_gene: TRBJ1-1; v_gene: TRBV12-3/TRBV12-4; CDR3nt: TGTGCCAGCAGAACTAGGACAGGGGCGAACACTGAAGCTTTCTTT; CDR3aa: CASRTRTGANTEAFF
len: 15; d_gene: TRBD2; abundance: NA; j_gene: TRBJ2-5; v_gene: TRBV6-2/TRBV6-3; CDR3nt: TGTGCCAGCAGTGCGACTAGCGGACGGCGATGGACCCAGTACTTC; CDR3aa: CASSATSGRRWTQYF
len: 15; d_gene: TRBD1; abundance: NA; j_gene: TRBJ1-6; v_gene: TRBV6-4; CDR3nt: TGTGCCAGCAGTGACGGGGGACAGGCAAATTCACCCCTCCACTTT; CDR3aa: CASSDGGQANSPLHF
len: 15; d_gene: NA; abundance: few; j_gene: TRBJ1-1; v_gene: TRBV7-2; CDR3nt: TGTGCCAGCAGCTTATTTGGCAGCCTGAACACTGAAGCTTTCTTT; CDR3aa: CASSLFGSLNTEAFF
len: 12; d_gene: NA; abundance: NA; j_gene: TRBJ1-2; v_gene: TRBV6-1; CDR3nt: TGTGCCAGCAGTGACAGAGTGTATGGCTACACCTTC; CDR3aa: CASSDRVYGYTF
len: 13; d_gene: NA; abundance: many; j_gene: TRBJ2-7; v_gene: TRBV5-1; CDR3nt: TGCGCCAGCAAAGACGGACAGACCTACGAGCAGTACTTC; CDR3aa: CASKDGQTYEQYF
len: 13; d_gene: NA; abundance: NA; j_gene: TRBJ2-4; v_gene: TRBV7-4; CDR3nt: TGTGCCAGCAGCTCTGCCCCTCTTAACATTCAGTACTTC; CDR3aa: CASSSAPLNIQYF
len: 13; d_gene: NA; abundance: many; j_gene: TRBJ1-5; v_gene: TRBV2; CDR3nt: TGTGCCAGCAGAGGGGACGGAGAACAGCCCCAGCATTTT; CDR3aa: CASRGDGEQPQHF
len: 13; d_gene: NA; abundance: many; j_gene: TRBJ2-3; v_gene: TRBV29-1; CDR3nt: TGCAGCGTTGCCGGGGGCGCCATGAATACGCAGTATTTT; CDR3aa: CSVAGGAMNTQYF
len: 13; d_gene: NA; abundance: NA; j_gene: TRBJ2-7; v_gene: TRBV6-1; CDR3nt: TGTGCCAGCTCCTCCTCCCAGGCCGGCGAGCAGTACTTC; CDR3aa: CASSSSQAGEQYF
len: 14; d_gene: NA; abundance: NA; j_gene: TRBJ2-7; v_gene: TRBV6-5; CDR3nt: TGTGCCAGCAGTTACCAGGGCGCCTCCTACGAGCAGTACTTC; CDR3aa: CASSYQGASYEQYF
len: 17; d_gene: TRBD2; abundance: NA; j_gene: TRBJ2-7; v_gene: TRBV2; CDR3nt: TGTGCCAGCTCAACGCTAGCGGCCGCCATCTACTCCTACGAGCAGTACTTC; CDR3aa: CASSTLAAAIYSYEQYF
len: 13; d_gene: NA; abundance: NA; j_gene: TRBJ2-5; v_gene: TRBV28; CDR3nt: TGTGCCAGCAGTTGGGGAGTGATGGAGACCCAGTACTTC; CDR3aa: CASSWGVMETQYF
len: 13; d_gene: NA; abundance: NA; j_gene: TRBJ2-7; v_gene: TRBV6-1; CDR3nt: TGTGCCAGCAGTGTCCGGGACGGTTACGAGCAGTACTTC; CDR3aa: CASSVRDGYEQYF
len: 12; d_gene: NA; abundance: NA; j_gene: TRBJ2-7; v_gene: TRBV19; CDR3nt: TGTGCCAGTAGACAGAAAACCTACGAGCAGTACTTC; CDR3aa: CASRQKTYEQYF
len: 16; d_gene: TRBD2; abundance: NA; j_gene: TRBJ2-5; v_gene: TRBV6-1; CDR3nt: TGTGCCAGCAGCGAAGCGGGAGGGCCTTCAATGGAGACCCAGTACTTC; CDR3aa: CASSEAGGPSMETQYF
len: 11; d_gene: NA; abundance: few; j_gene: TRBJ1-1; v_gene: TRBV12-3/TRBV12-4; CDR3nt: TGTGCCAGCAGAGACCGGGGGGAAGCTTTCTTT; CDR3aa: CASRDRGEAFF
len: 13; d_gene: TRBD1; abundance: many; j_gene: TRBJ1-2; v_gene: TRBV5-1; CDR3nt: TGCGCCAGCAGCTCCGGAATGGGACAGATCTACACCTTC; CDR3aa: CASSSGMGQIYTF
len: 16; d_gene: NA; abundance: many; j_gene: TRBJ1-5; v_gene: TRBV12-3/TRBV12-4; CDR3nt: TGTGCCAGCACCCTCGGGGGGGCTGGTAGCAATCAGCCCCAGCATTTT; CDR3aa: CASTLGGAGSNQPQHF
len: 13; d_gene: NA; abundance: NA; j_gene: TRBJ2-7; v_gene: TRBV6-2/TRBV6-3; CDR3nt: TGTGCCAGTCGGGACGTCGGGCTGGGCGAGCAGTACTTC; CDR3aa: CASRDVGLGEQYF
len: 15; d_gene: NA; abundance: many; j_gene: TRBJ1-6; v_gene: TRBV10-3; CDR3nt: TGTGCCACCACAGCCGGGGGAAACTATAATTCACCCCTCCACTTT; CDR3aa: CATTAGGNYNSPLHF
len: 12; d_gene: NA; abundance: NA; j_gene: TRBJ2-7; v_gene: TRBV10-3; CDR3nt: TGTGCCATCGGGGAGGATTCCTACGAGCAGTACTTC; CDR3aa: CAIGEDSYEQYF
len: 18; d_gene: NA; abundance: once; j_gene: TRBJ1-5; v_gene: TRBV7-8; CDR3nt: TGTGCCAGCAGCTTAGCGTTAAAGGCAGAGCTTAGCAATCAGCCCCAGCATTTT; CDR3aa: CASSLALKAELSNQPQHF
len: 14; d_gene: NA; abundance: many; j_gene: TRBJ2-5; v_gene: TRBV3-1; CDR3nt: TGTGCCAGCAGCCCCGTCGGATTCCAAGAGACCCAGTACTTC; CDR3aa: CASSPVGFQETQYF
len: 14; d_gene: NA; abundance: many; j_gene: TRBJ2-2; v_gene: TRBV27; CDR3nt: TGTGCCAGCAGTTCAACAGGGAACACCGGGGAGCTGTTTTTT; CDR3aa: CASSSTGNTGELFF
len: 14; d_gene: TRBD1; abundance: many; j_gene: TRBJ2-7; v_gene: TRBV24-1; CDR3nt: TGTGCCATTCAAACTCCGGGACAGGGGGGCGAGCAGTACTTC; CDR3aa: CAIQTPGQGGEQYF
len: 14; d_gene: TRBD1; abundance: many; j_gene: TRBJ1-5; v_gene: TRBV28; CDR3nt: TGTGCCAGCAGCACAAGGGGACAGAATCAGCCCCAGCATTTT; CDR3aa: CASSTRGQNQPQHF
len: 13; d_gene: NA; abundance: many; j_gene: TRBJ2-7; v_gene: TRBV24-1; CDR3nt: TGTGCCACCAGTGACCTTGGGCGCTACGAGCAGTACTTC; CDR3aa: CATSDLGRYEQYF
len: 13; d_gene: NA; abundance: once; j_gene: TRBJ2-5; v_gene: TRBV2; CDR3nt: TGTGCCACCACCAGATGGGAGAGGGAGACCCAGTACTTC; CDR3aa: CATTRWERETQYF
len: 11; d_gene: NA; abundance: many; j_gene: TRBJ2-5; v_gene: TRBV6-6; CDR3nt: TGTGCCAGCAGTTACGGCGAGACCCAGTACTTC; CDR3aa: CASSYGETQYF
len: 17; d_gene: TRBD2; abundance: NA; j_gene: TRBJ2-5; v_gene: TRBV7-3; CDR3nt: TGTGCCAGCAGCTTAGGGAGGACTAGCGGGAGGGGAGAGACCCAGTACTTC; CDR3aa: CASSLGRTSGRGETQYF
len: 14; d_gene: NA; abundance: NA; j_gene: TRBJ1-2; v_gene: TRBV28; CDR3nt: TGTGCCAGCAGTTCGAGACAGGCCATCTATGGCTACACCTTC; CDR3aa: CASSSRQAIYGYTF
len: 15; d_gene: NA; abundance: many; j_gene: TRBJ1-2; v_gene: TRBV5-1; CDR3nt: TGCGCCAGCCGCGAATCGAGTCAGACTAACTATGGCTACACCTTC; CDR3aa: CASRESSQTNYGYTF
len: 12; d_gene: NA; abundance: many; j_gene: TRBJ2-5; v_gene: TRBV29-1; CDR3nt: TGCAGCGTACGACAGAGTCAAGAGACCCAGTACTTC; CDR3aa: CSVRQSQETQYF
len: 16; d_gene: NA; abundance: many; j_gene: TRBJ1-5; v_gene: TRBV10-3; CDR3nt: TGTGCCATCAGTGAAGGGGGAAAGGGTAGCAATCAGCCCCAGCATTTT; CDR3aa: CAISEGGKGSNQPQHF
len: 14; d_gene: TRBD1; abundance: NA; j_gene: TRBJ2-2; v_gene: TRBV6-2/TRBV6-3; CDR3nt: TGTGCCAGTGCACGACAGGGGAACACCGGGGAGCTGTTTTTT; CDR3aa: CASARQGNTGELFF